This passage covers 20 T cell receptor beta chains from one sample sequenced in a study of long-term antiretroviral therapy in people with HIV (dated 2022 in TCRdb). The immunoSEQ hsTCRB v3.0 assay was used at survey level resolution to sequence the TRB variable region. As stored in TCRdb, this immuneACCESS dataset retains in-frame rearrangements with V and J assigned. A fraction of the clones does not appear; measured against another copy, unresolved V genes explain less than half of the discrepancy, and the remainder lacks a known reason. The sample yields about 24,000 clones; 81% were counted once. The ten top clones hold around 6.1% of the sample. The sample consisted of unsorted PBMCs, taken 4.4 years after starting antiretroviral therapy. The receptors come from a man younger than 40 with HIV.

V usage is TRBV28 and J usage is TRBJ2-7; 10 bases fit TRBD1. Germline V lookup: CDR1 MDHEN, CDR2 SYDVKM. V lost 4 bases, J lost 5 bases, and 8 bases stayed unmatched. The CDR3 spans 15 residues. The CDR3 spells CASSSVGQGIHEQYF. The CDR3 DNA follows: TGTGCCAGCAGTTCCGTGGGACAGGGGATCCACGAGCAGTACTTC.

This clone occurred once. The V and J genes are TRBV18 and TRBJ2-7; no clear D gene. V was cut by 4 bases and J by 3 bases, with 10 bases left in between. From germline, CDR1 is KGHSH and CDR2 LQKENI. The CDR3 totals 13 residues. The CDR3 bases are TGTGCCAGCTCACTGGATGTGTTCTACGAGCAGTACTTC. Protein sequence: CASSLDVFYEQYF.

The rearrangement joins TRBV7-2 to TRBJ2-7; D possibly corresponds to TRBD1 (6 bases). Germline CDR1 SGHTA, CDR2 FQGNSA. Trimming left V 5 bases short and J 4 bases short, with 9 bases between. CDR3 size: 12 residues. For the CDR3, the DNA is TGTGCCAGCAGCCCCACAGGGTACGAGCAGTACTTC. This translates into CASSPTGYEQYF.

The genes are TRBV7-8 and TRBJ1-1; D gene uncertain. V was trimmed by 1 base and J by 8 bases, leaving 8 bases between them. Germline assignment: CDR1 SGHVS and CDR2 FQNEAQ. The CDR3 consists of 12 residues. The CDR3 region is CASSLGGVEAFF. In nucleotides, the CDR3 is TGTGCCAGCAGCTTAGGGGGAGTGGAAGCTTTCTTT.

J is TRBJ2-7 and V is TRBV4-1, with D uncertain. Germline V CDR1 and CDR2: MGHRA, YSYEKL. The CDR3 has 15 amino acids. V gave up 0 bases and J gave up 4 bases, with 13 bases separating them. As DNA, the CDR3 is TGCGCCAGCAGCCAAGATCAAGGGTCGCGGTACGAGCAGTACTTC. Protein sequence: CASSQDQGSRYEQYF.

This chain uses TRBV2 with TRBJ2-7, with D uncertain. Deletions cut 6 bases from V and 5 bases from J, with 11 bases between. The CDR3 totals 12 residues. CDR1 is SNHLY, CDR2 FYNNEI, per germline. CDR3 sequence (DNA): TGTGCCAGCAGACGGTGGGCGAACGAGCAGTACTTC. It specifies CASRRWANEQYF.

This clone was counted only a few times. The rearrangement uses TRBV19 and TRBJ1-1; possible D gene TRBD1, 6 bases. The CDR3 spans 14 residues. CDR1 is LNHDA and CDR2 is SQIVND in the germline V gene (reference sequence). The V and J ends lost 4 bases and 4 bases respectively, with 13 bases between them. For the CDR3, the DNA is TGTGCCAGTAGTACCTACAGGGAGGCCACTGAAGCTTTCTTT. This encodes CASSTYREATEAFF.

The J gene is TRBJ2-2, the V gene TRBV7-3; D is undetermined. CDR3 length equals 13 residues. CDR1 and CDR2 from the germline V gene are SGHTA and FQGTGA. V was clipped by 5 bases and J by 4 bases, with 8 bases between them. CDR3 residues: CASSPGTTGELFF. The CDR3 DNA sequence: TGTGCCAGCAGCCCAGGCACCACCGGGGAGCTGTTTTTT.

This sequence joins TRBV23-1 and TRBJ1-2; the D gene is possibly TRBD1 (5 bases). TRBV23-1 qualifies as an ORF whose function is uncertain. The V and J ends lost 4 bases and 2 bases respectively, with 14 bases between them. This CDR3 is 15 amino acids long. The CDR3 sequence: CASSPPNKGNYGYTF. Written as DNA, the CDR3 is TGCGCCAGCAGTCCACCCAACAAGGGGAACTATGGCTACACCTTC.

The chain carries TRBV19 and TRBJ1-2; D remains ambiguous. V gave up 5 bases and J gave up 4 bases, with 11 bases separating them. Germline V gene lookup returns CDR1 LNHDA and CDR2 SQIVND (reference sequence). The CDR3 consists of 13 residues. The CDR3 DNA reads TGTGCCAGTAGTCCGTCCAGCCTCTATGGCTACACCTTC. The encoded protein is CASSPSSLYGYTF. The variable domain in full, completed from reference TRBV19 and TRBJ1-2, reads DGGITQSPKYLFRKEGQNVTLSCEQNLNHDAMYWYRQDPGQGLRLIYYSQIVNDFQKGDIAEGYSVSREKKESFPLTVTSAQKNPTAFYLCASSPSSLYGYTFGSGTRLTVV.

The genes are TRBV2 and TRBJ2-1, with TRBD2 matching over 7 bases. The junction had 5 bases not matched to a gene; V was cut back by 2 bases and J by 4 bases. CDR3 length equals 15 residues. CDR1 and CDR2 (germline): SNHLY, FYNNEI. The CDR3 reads CASSERLAVYNEQFF. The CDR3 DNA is TGTGCCAGCAGTGAACGGCTAGCGGTGTACAATGAGCAGTTCTTC.

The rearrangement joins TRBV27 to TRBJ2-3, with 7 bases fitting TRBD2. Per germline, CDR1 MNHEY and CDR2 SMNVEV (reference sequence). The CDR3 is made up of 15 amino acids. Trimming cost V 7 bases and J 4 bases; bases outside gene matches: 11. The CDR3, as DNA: TGTGCCAGCATGAAGAGTGCGGGGAGGGCAGATACGCAGTATTTT. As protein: CASMKSAGRADTQYF.

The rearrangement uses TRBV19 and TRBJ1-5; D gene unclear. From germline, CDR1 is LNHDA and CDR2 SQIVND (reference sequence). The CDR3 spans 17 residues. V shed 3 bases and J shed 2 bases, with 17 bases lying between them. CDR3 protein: CASSIGREGGGNQPQHF. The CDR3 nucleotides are TGTGCCAGTAGTATCGGGCGCGAGGGTGGAGGCAATCAGCCCCAGCATTTT.

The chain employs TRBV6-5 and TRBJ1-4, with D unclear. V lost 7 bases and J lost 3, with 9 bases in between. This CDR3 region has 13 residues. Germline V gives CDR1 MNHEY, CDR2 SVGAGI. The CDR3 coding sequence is TGTGCCAGCACCGGGAGGCCTAATGAAAAACTGTTTTTT. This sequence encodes CASTGRPNEKLFF.

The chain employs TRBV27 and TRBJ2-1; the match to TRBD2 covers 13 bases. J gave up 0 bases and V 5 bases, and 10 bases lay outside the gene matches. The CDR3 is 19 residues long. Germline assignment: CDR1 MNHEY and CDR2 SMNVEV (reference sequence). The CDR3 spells CASSPGLAGEGLSYNEQFF. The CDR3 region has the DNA TGTGCCAGCAGTCCCGGACTAGCGGGAGAAGGTCTCTCCTACAATGAGCAGTTCTTC.

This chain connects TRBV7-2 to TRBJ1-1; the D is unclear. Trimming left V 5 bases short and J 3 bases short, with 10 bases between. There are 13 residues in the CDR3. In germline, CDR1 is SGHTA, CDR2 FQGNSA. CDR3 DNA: TGTGCCAGCAGCCATACAGCGTACACTGAAGCTTTCTTT. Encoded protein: CASSHTAYTEAFF.

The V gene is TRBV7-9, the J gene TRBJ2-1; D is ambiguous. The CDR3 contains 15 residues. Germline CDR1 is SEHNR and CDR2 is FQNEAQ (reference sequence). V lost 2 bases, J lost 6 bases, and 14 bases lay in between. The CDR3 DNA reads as TGTGCCAGCAGCTTATATAAGGGTTTGCGCAATGAGCAGTTCTTC. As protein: CASSLYKGLRNEQFF.

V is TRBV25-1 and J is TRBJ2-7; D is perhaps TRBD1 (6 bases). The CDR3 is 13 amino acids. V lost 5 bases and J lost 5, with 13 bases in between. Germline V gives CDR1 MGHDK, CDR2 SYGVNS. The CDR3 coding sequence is TGTGCCAGCAGTCATGGGACAATAGACGAGCAGTACTTC. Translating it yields CASSHGTIDEQYF.

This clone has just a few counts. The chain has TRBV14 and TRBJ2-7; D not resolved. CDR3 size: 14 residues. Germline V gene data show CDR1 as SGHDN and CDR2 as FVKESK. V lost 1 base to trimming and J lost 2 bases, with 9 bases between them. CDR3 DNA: TGTGCCAGCAGCCAAGTCATGGGTCCCTACGAGCAGTACTTC. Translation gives CASSQVMGPYEQYF.

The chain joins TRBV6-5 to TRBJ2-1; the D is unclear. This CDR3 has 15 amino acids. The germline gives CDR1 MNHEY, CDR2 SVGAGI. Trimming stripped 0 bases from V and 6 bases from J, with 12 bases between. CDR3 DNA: TGTGCCAGCAGTTACTCGAAGCAGATCCTCAATGAGCAGTTCTTC. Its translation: CASSYSKQILNEQFF.